These 28 T cell receptor beta chains originate from one sample sequenced in a study of T cell repertoires in cytomegalovirus infection. Via MiXCR, TCRdb re-called the reads, giving one row per CDR3 protein. This sample has fewer than 250,000 distinct CDR3 sequences, with 9% to 15% found just once. Specimen: PBMCs. The receptors come from a human donor in good health (CMV status not recorded). Some clones in this sample may be carry-over from other donors' samples.

This clonotype was detected many times. The chain links TRBV10-3 to TRBJ1-1, with 12 bases matching TRBD1. Germline CDR1 and CDR2: ENHRY and SYGVKD. The V gene end was trimmed by 10 bases and the J gene end by 5 bases; junction bases not matched to a gene: 5. This CDR3 spans 13 amino acids. CDR3 sequence: CASAGQGATEAFF. In DNA, the CDR3 is TGTGCCAGCGCGGGACAGGGGGCAACTGAAGCTTTCTTT.

With respect to this clonotype: The junction and the germline gene differ at one end; a read error may be behind it. The rearrangement links TRBV2 to TRBJ1-2; D is unclear. The CDR3 consists of 13 residues. Germline CDR1 and CDR2: SNHLY and FYNNEI. CDR3 nucleotides: TGTGCCAGCAGTGAGGAGGTGCTCGTAGGCTGCACCTTC. Its translation: CASSEEVLVGCTF. Full variable domain (remainder filled in from reference TRBV2 and TRBJ1-2): EPEVTQTPSHQVTQMGQEVILRCVPISNHLYFYWYRQILGQKVEFLVSFYNNEISEKSEIFDDQFSVERPDGSNFTLKIRSTKLEDSAMYFCASSEEVLVGCTFGSGTRLTVV.

The chain combines TRBV20-1 with TRBJ1-1, with D possibly being TRBD1 (5 bases). Germline loops: CDR1 DFQATT, CDR2 SNEGSKA (reference sequence). Trimming stripped 3 bases from V and 10 bases from J, with 9 bases between. The length of the CDR3 is 10 residues. For the CDR3, the DNA is TGCAGTGCTAGCGGAGGGGCAGCTTTCTTT. It codes for CSASGGAAFF.

The rearrangement links TRBV7-3 to TRBJ2-3; D might be TRBD1 or TRBD2, each matching 5 bases. V lost 2 bases and J lost 4, with 13 bases in between. Germline values: CDR1 SGHTA, CDR2 FQGTGA. CDR3 length: 15 amino acids. The CDR3 sequence is CASSLDRGGADTQYF. In DNA form, the CDR3 reads TGTGCCAGCAGCTTAGACCGGGGCGGAGCAGATACGCAGTATTTT.

The CDR3 region is CSAPPLGGNQPQHF. CDR3 nucleotides: TGCAGTGCTCCTCCTCTCGGGGGCAATCAGCCCCAGCATTTT. The chain is built from TRBV20-1 and TRBJ1-5, with D unclear. V lost 5 bases and J 2 bases, leaving 13 bases between the germline ends. The CDR3 contains 14 residues. Per the germline V gene, CDR1 is DFQATT and CDR2 is SNEGSKA (reference sequence).

In its sample, this clonotype was seen many times. The V call is TRBV6-6, the J call TRBJ2-7; perhaps TRBD2 as D (6 bases). CDR1 and CDR2 from the germline V gene are MNHNY and SVGAGI (reference sequence). This CDR3 region has 14 residues. Trimming removed 6 bases at V and 3 bases at J, with 15 bases between. The CDR3 is CASSPKAGSYEQYF. Here the CDR3 DNA reads TGTGCCAGCAGCCCTAAGGCGGGGAGCTACGAGCAGTACTTC.

The rearrangement uses TRBV6-5 and TRBJ2-5, with 9 bases lining up with TRBD2. The CDR3 is made up of 15 amino acids. Germline values: CDR1 MNHEY, CDR2 SVGAGI. CDR3 sequence: CVRATGSGSLETQYF. In DNA form, the CDR3 reads TGTGTCCGCGCAACGGGTAGCGGGAGTCTAGAGACCCAGTACTTC.

This clonotype was recorded at least ten times. The J gene is TRBJ1-1, the V gene TRBV7-3, with D unclear. There are 13 residues in the CDR3. With 5 bases removed from V and 2 bases from J, the gap between germline ends came to 9 bases. The V gene's germline CDR1 is SGHTA and CDR2 FQGTGA. The DNA of the CDR3 is TGTGCCAGCAGCCGCGAGCTAAACACTGAAGCTTTCTTT. It specifies CASSRELNTEAFF.

This clonotype has at least ten counts. CDR3 DNA sequence: TGTGCCAGCAGCCCAACCCCTATGGACTATGGCTACACCTTC. It is translated as CASSPTPMDYGYTF. This sequence joins TRBV7-2 and TRBJ1-2, with D hard to call. The length of the CDR3 is 14 residues. CDR1 and CDR2 from the germline V gene are SGHTA and FQGNSA. Trimming left V 5 bases short and J 3 bases short, with 13 bases between.

This clonotype was seen many times. This chain joins TRBV7-2 and TRBJ1-5; possible D gene TRBD1, 5 bases. Germline V gene data show CDR1 as SGHTA and CDR2 as FQGNSA. Trimming took off 2 bases at V and 6 bases at J, with 17 bases between the two ends. This CDR3 is 16 amino acids long. Here the CDR3 DNA reads TGTGCCAGCAGCTTAAGCGGGGCCGGACCAAGTCAGCCCCAGCATTTT. This translates into CASSLSGAGPSQPQHF.

To note about this clonotype: This may be a read error: a much more frequent sequence differs by one nucleotide. The chain recombines TRBV6-2 or TRBV6-3 with TRBJ1-1; perhaps TRBD1 as D (5 bases). The CDR3 covers 13 residues. V lost 4 bases, J lost 6 bases, and 12 bases lay in between. Germline CDR1 and CDR2: MNHEY and SVGEGT. In DNA form, the CDR3 reads TGTGCCAGCAGTTCGACAGTAACTTCTGAAGCTTTCTTT. This encodes CASSSTVTSEAFF.

In this sample, this clonotype turned up many times. This chain joins TRBV7-2 and TRBJ2-7, with D unclear. Germline V gene sequence: CDR1 SGHTA, CDR2 FQGNSA. The length of the CDR3 is 14 residues. V dropped 3 bases and J dropped 2 bases, with 11 bases sitting between them. The DNA of the CDR3 is TGTGCCAGCAGCTTCCAAGCAGGCCCCTACGAGCAGTACTTC. Its protein product is CASSFQAGPYEQYF.

There are many counts of this clonotype. V and J are TRBV12-3 or TRBV12-4 and TRBJ2-7; tentative D call: TRBD1 (6 bases). CDR3 length: 14 residues. The V and J ends lost 4 bases and 5 bases respectively, with 15 bases between them. For the CDR3, the DNA is TGTGCCAGCAGTTATAACAGGGCTAAGGACGAGCAGTACTTC. This sequence encodes CASSYNRAKDEQYF.

This clonotype was detected a few times. The chain couples TRBV20-1 to TRBJ2-1, with TRBD1 as a possible D gene (6 bases). Per the germline V gene, CDR1 is DFQATT and CDR2 is SNEGSKA (reference sequence). V shed 1 base and J shed 12 bases, with 22 bases lying between them. This CDR3 has 15 amino acids. CDR3 sequence (DNA): TGCAGTGCTAGAGCTCCAGACAGGCACCTGAAGGGGCAGTTCTTC. Its protein is CSARAPDRHLKGQFF.

V usage is TRBV28 and J usage is TRBJ2-3; maybe TRBD2 (6 bases). V shed 0 bases and J shed 3 bases, with 10 bases lying between them. Germline V gives CDR1 MDHEN, CDR2 SYDVKM. The CDR3 is 15 residues long. The chain's CDR3 is CASSLWEGWTDTQYF. CDR3 sequence (DNA): TGTGCCAGCAGTTTATGGGAGGGTTGGACAGATACGCAGTATTTT.

This clonotype was counted at least ten times. The chain recombines TRBV7-6 with TRBJ2-1, with a weak D call TRBD1 (6 bases). Germline-derived CDR1 and CDR2 are SGHVS and FNYEAQ. The CDR3 consists of 13 residues. Between the trimmed V and J ends, which lost 5 bases and 2 bases, there was a span of 7 bases. The CDR3 is CASSRDTYNEQFF. The CDR3 DNA sequence: TGTGCCAGCAGCCGGGACACCTACAATGAGCAGTTCTTC.

V and J are TRBV11-2 and TRBJ2-3, with TRBD2 matching over 8 bases. CDR3 length: 14 residues. The germline V gene has CDR1 SGHAT and CDR2 FQNNGV. V lost 2 bases and J lost 4; bases outside the gene matches: 2. The CDR3 nucleotides read TGTGCCAGCAGCTTACTCGGGGGGGCAGATACGCAGTATTTT. Its translation: CASSLLGGADTQYF.

This clonotype was counted many times. The chain uses TRBV6-2 or TRBV6-3 and TRBJ1-1, with 10 bases matching TRBD1. The CDR3 extends over 16 amino acids. Germline V gene lookup returns CDR1 MNHEY and CDR2 SVGEGT. The V and J ends lost 5 bases and 0 bases, in that order; junction bases with no gene match: 6. The CDR3 is CASSPGTGEMNTEAFF. CDR3 DNA: TGTGCCAGCAGTCCCGGGACAGGGGAGATGAACACTGAAGCTTTCTTT.

The chain recombines TRBV11-2 with TRBJ1-6; D is ambiguous. Trimming removed 2 bases from V and 7 bases from J, with 12 bases in between. Per germline, CDR1 SGHAT and CDR2 FQNNGV. CDR3 length: 15 residues. The CDR3 nucleotides are TGTGCCAGCAGCTTAAATCTTGGCGCAAATTCACCCCTCCACTTT. It codes for CASSLNLGANSPLHF.

This clonotype occurred a few times. This CDR3 reads CAWDTGWHEQYF. The CDR3 DNA is TGTGCCTGGGACACAGGGTGGCACGAGCAGTACTTC. The rearrangement links TRBV30 to TRBJ2-7; D perhaps matches TRBD1 (6 bases). This CDR3 region has 12 residues. V dropped 5 bases and J dropped 5 bases, with 13 bases sitting between them. Germline V lookup: CDR1 GTSNPN, CDR2 SVGIG (reference sequence). The full variable domain, its missing parts supplied by reference TRBV30 and TRBJ2-7, is SQTIHQWPATLVQPVGSPLSLECTVEGTSNPNLYWYRQAAGRGLQLLFYSVGIGQISSEVPQNLSASRPQDRQFILSSKKLLLSDSGFYLCAWDTGWHEQYFGPGTRLTVT.

This clonotype was seen ten or more times. The chain uses TRBV12-3 or TRBV12-4 and TRBJ1-1; D is undetermined. The CDR3 loop spans 15 amino acids. Trimming took off 1 base at V and 0 bases at J, with 9 bases between the two ends. This CDR3 reads CASSLGIGVNTEAFF. In DNA form, the CDR3 reads TGTGCCAGCAGTTTAGGGATAGGAGTGAACACTGAAGCTTTCTTT.

This clonotype was seen many times. The chain carries TRBV7-9 and TRBJ2-5; 8 nucleotides line up with TRBD1. The germline CDR1 and CDR2 sequences are SEHNR and FQNEAQ (reference sequence). V was clipped by 2 bases and J by 5 bases; unmatched bases: 4. The CDR3 covers 14 residues. CDR3 loop: CASSLQGAGETQYF. DNA for the CDR3: TGTGCCAGCAGCTTACAGGGGGCCGGGGAGACCCAGTACTTC.

This clonotype was found a few times. The gene calls are TRBV12-5 and TRBJ1-6; perhaps TRBD1 as D (5 bases). The V end was cut by 7 bases, the J end by 8 bases, with 15 bases between. Germline V gene sequence: CDR1 LGHNT, CDR2 FRNRAP. This CDR3 has 14 residues. CDR3 sequence reads: CASALDGAYSPLHF. The CDR3 region has the DNA TGTGCTAGTGCTCTCGACGGGGCCTATTCACCCCTCCACTTT.

The chain carries TRBV4-2 and TRBJ2-5, with unresolved D. From germline, CDR1 is LGHNA and CDR2 YNFKEQ. Trimming shortened V by 0 bases and J by 5 bases, and 7 bases separated the two germline ends. This CDR3 is built from 13 residues. CDR3 in amino acids: CASSQDEAETQYF. The CDR3 DNA sequence: TGTGCCAGCAGCCAAGATGAGGCCGAGACCCAGTACTTC.

This clonotype was seen a handful of times. The chain links TRBV20-1 to TRBJ1-1; TRBD1 is a possible D gene (5 bases). Germline-derived CDR1 and CDR2 are DFQATT and SNEGSKA (reference sequence). Deletions cut 0 bases from V and 1 base from J, with 12 bases between. This CDR3 region has 15 residues. CDR3 in DNA: TGCAGTGCTAGAGATCCGCGCCAGGGGAACACTGAAGCTTTCTTT. Protein product: CSARDPRQGNTEAFF.

The rearrangement links TRBV3-1 to TRBJ1-1; TRBD1 is a possible D gene (6 bases). Trimming removed 1 base at V and 4 bases at J, with 7 bases between. The germline CDR1 and CDR2 sequences are LGHDT and YNNKEL (reference sequence). The CDR3 is 13 residues long. The CDR3 spells CASSQARGTEAFF. DNA of the CDR3: TGTGCCAGCAGCCAAGCCAGGGGCACTGAAGCTTTCTTT.

This clonotype has ten or more counts. The chain combines TRBV7-2 with TRBJ2-3; a possible D gene is TRBD1 (6 bases). V lost 5 bases and J lost 6, with 15 bases in between. This CDR3 region has 14 residues. Germline-derived CDR1 and CDR2 are SGHTA and FQGNSA. The CDR3 spells CASSPKTGSDTQYF. In DNA form, the CDR3 reads TGTGCCAGCAGCCCCAAGACAGGCTCGGATACGCAGTATTTT.

The sample holds a few counts of this clonotype. The rearrangement uses TRBV19 and TRBJ1-2; D is possibly TRBD1 (6 bases). In germline, CDR1 is LNHDA, CDR2 SQIVND (reference sequence). This CDR3 contains 14 residues. The V gene lost 3 bases and the J gene lost 0 bases, with 8 bases spanning the gap. The CDR3 sequence: CASSIDRTNYGYTF. In DNA form, the CDR3 reads TGTGCCAGTAGTATTGACAGGACTAACTATGGCTACACCTTC.